Listed here is a single T cell receptor beta chain. Its target is not known. The data originate from a study of graft-versus-host responses after intestinal transplantation. Study at large: Each patient got anti-thymocyte globulin induction, then tacrolimus and steroids for about 3 years.

Study-wide findings and caveats: Early after transplant, HvG declines were associated with peak levels of circulating GvH clones. Recipient marrow contained GvH clones, some of which appeared first in ileum or blood.

The CDR3 is 16 residues long. J was trimmed by 1 base and V by 1 base; bases with no gene match: 7. CDR1 is SGHNT, CDR2 YYREEE, per germline (reference sequence). Some clones are missing from TCRdb's copy, which holds only in-frame ones; the method was immunoSEQ multiplex PCR. The sample carries 89,000 or so clones, around 83% recorded once. The chain employs TRBV5-4 and TRBJ2-5; 7 bases fit TRBD2. This sample comprised unstimulated CD4+ T cells sorted from spleen or lymph node cells, obtained before intestinal transplant. The receptor comes from a human donor who received an intestinal transplant. Here the CDR3 reads CASSLRQGGFQETQYF. The CDR3 nucleotides read TGTGCCAGCAGCTTGAGGCAGGGAGGGTTCCAAGAGACCCAGTACTTC.